Following are 10 T cell receptor beta chains from one sample sequenced in a study of shared clonotypes between healthy human individuals. TCRdb keeps only in-frame clones here, not all; method: immunoSEQ multiplex PCR. The sample yields more than 2,000,000 clones, just over 90% seen once. The sample taken for sequencing was naive CD4+ T cells from PBMCs. Described subset: CD45RA+ positively selected. The receptors originated from a man younger than 35 in good health. Some clones in this sample may be carry-over from other donors' samples.

The chain joins TRBV5-1 to TRBJ2-5; the match to TRBD1 covers 7 bases. The germline gives CDR1 SGHRS, CDR2 YFSETQ. V was clipped by 5 bases and J by 0 bases; unmatched bases: 16. CDR3 size: 18 residues. This chain's CDR3 is CASSLNPTGLYNQETQYF. CDR3 sequence (DNA): TGCGCCAGCAGTCTCAACCCGACAGGGCTTTACAACCAAGAGACCCAGTACTTC.

This chain connects TRBV28 to TRBJ1-4, with a tentative D call TRBD1 (5 bases). Germline V gene data show CDR1 as MDHEN and CDR2 as SYDVKM. Trimming removed 8 bases from V and 0 bases from J, with 13 bases in between. The CDR3 runs to 15 residues. CDR3 in amino acids: CASGAVGATNEKLFF. Written as DNA, the CDR3 is TGTGCCAGCGGGGCGGTCGGTGCAACTAATGAAAAACTGTTTTTT.

The chain has TRBV5-6 and TRBJ2-7; TRBD2 matches at 13 bases. Germline CDR1 SGHDT, CDR2 YYEEEE. V lost 4 bases to trimming and J lost 6 bases; unmatched junction nucleotides: 13. CDR3 length: 17 residues. CDR3 DNA: TGTGCCAGCAGCAAAAAACCGGGACTAGCGGGGCCAGTCGAGCAGTACTTC. Its protein is CASSKKPGLAGPVEQYF.

The rearrangement joins TRBV5-5 to TRBJ1-5; no reliable D call. Germline lookup yields CDR1 SGHKS and CDR2 YYEKEE (reference sequence). The CDR3 has 13 amino acids. The V end was cut by 0 bases, the J end by 6 bases, with 7 bases between. CDR3 sequence (DNA): TGTGCCAGCAGCTTGGTGACGGGTCAGCCCCAGCATTTT. Its translation: CASSLVTGQPQHF.

This chain uses TRBV5-1 with TRBJ2-3; 8 nucleotides agree with TRBD1. The CDR3 contains 15 residues. Per germline, CDR1 SGHRS and CDR2 YFSETQ. With 4 bases clipped from V and 2 bases from J, the junction kept 6 bases outside the gene matches. The CDR3 nucleotides are TGCGCCAGCAGCGGAACAGGGGGTACCACAGATACGCAGTATTTT. Amino acids: CASSGTGGTTDTQYF.

The CDR3 region has the DNA TGTGCCAACCCTTGGGCACCGAAGACCGACCCCTCGAACACCGGGGAGCTGTTTTTT. It specifies CANPWAPKTDPSNTGELFF. The chain joins TRBV28 to TRBJ2-2; D unclear. CDR1 is MDHEN, CDR2 SYDVKM, per germline. V was clipped by 10 bases and J by 0 bases, with 27 bases between them. The CDR3 extends over 19 amino acids.

The chain combines TRBV6-5 with TRBJ1-6, with D unresolved. The germline V gene encodes CDR1 MNHEY and CDR2 SVGAGI. This CDR3 has 15 amino acids. V shed 0 bases and J shed 14 bases, with 17 bases lying between them. CDR3 DNA sequence: TGTGCCAGCAGTTACTCCTTCTTGGGCAGTGGATCCCTCCACTTT. Translation: CASSYSFLGSGSLHF.

The chain is built from TRBV15 and TRBJ1-1; possibly TRBD1 for D (5 bases). Deletions cut 3 bases from V and 3 bases from J, with 17 bases between. There are 16 residues in the CDR3. Germline loops: CDR1 LNHNV, CDR2 YYDKDF (reference sequence). The chain's CDR3 is CATSRNRVRGDTEAFF. The CDR3 DNA is TGTGCCACCAGCAGGAATAGAGTTCGGGGGGACACTGAAGCTTTCTTT.

This clone was seen a handful of times. The chain employs TRBV18 and TRBJ1-1; D unclear. The CDR3 contains 14 residues. CDR1 is KGHSH and CDR2 is LQKENI in the germline V gene. The V gene lost 4 bases and the J gene lost 3 bases, with 12 bases spanning the gap. The CDR3 coding sequence is TGTGCCAGCTCACGCGGGGAGGAATACACTGAAGCTTTCTTT. Amino acids: CASSRGEEYTEAFF. The complete variable domain, with remaining parts taken from reference TRBV18 and TRBJ1-1, reads NAGVMQNPRHLVRRRGQEARLRCSPMKGHSHVYWYRQLPEEGLKFMVYLQKENIIDESGMPKERFSAEFPKEGPSILRIQQVVRGDSAAYFCASSRGEEYTEAFFGQGTRLTVV.

This clone was recorded only once. The chain is built from TRBV9 and TRBJ2-5; D unclear. CDR1 SGDLS and CDR2 YYNGEE come from the germline V gene. This CDR3 region has 13 residues. The ends were cut back, 4 bases at V and 2 bases at J, with 9 bases in the middle. This CDR3 reads CASSRSRQETQYF. Here the CDR3 DNA reads TGTGCCAGCAGCCGTAGTCGGCAAGAGACCCAGTACTTC.